Below, 23 T cell receptor beta chains from the same sample are listed, as sequenced in a study of T cell responses to AZD1222 COVID-19 vaccine. Here immunoSEQ multiplex PCR was the method, and the copy in TCRdb shows in-frame clones only, minus some. Altogether some 99,000 clones are present, roughly nine tenths being singletons, with the ten largest covering roughly 6.9%. This specimen consisted of peripheral blood, obtained on day 0 of AZD1222 vaccination. The receptors stem from an adult in good health.

This sequence joins TRBV11-3 and TRBJ2-5; D is ambiguous. This CDR3 has 12 residues. V lost 0 bases and J lost 7, with 6 bases in between. The germline gives CDR1 SGHNT, CDR2 YENEEA. CDR3 amino acids: CASSLESGTQYF. The CDR3 DNA is TGTGCCAGCAGCTTAGAGTCGGGGACCCAGTACTTC.

The J gene is TRBJ1-4, the V gene TRBV19; possible D gene TRBD1, 6 bases. Trimming took 2 bases from V and 6 from J, leaving 10 bases between them. CDR3 length: 14 amino acids. Germline CDR1 reads LNHDA; CDR2 reads SQIVND (reference sequence). DNA of the CDR3: TGTGCCAGTAGTATAAGGGGGGGAGATGAAAAACTGTTTTTT. Its protein product is CASSIRGGDEKLFF.

This clone was counted between two and nine times. The chain is built from TRBV27 and TRBJ2-7; weak D call: TRBD2 (6 bases). The V end was cut by 4 bases, the J end by 1 base, with 11 bases between. CDR1 is MNHEY and CDR2 is SMNVEV in the germline V gene (reference sequence). This CDR3 comprises 14 residues. CDR3: CASSWAGPSYEQYF. CDR3 bases: TGTGCCAGCAGTTGGGCGGGGCCTTCCTACGAGCAGTACTTC.

A single count supports this clone. CDR3 protein: CASSLRRGGQETQYF. The CDR3 coding sequence is TGTGCCAGCAGCTTGAGGCGGGGGGGCCAAGAGACCCAGTACTTC. The chain links TRBV5-8 to TRBJ2-5; the match to TRBD2 covers 9 bases. The V and J ends lost 1 base and 1 base, in that order; junction bases with no gene match: 2. This CDR3 spans 15 amino acids. CDR1 SGHTS and CDR2 YDEGEE come from the germline V gene.

V and J are TRBV2 and TRBJ2-1; the match to TRBD2 covers 8 bases. The V gene's germline CDR1 is SNHLY and CDR2 FYNNEI. Germline trimming cut 4 bases from V and 5 bases from J; bases unmatched to any gene: 4. This CDR3 spans 14 amino acids. CDR3 nucleotide sequence: TGTGCCAGCAGTGCCTTGACTAGCGACAATGAGCAGTTCTTC. Translating gives CASSALTSDNEQFF.

The genes are TRBV21-1 and TRBJ1-5. TRBV21-1 is a recognized pseudogene. The CDR3 length is 11 residues. The CDR3, as DNA: TGTGCCAGCAGCAAAAAACAGCCCCAGCATTTT. Protein sequence: CASSKKQPQHF.

The chain has TRBV7-8 and TRBJ1-2; 7 nucleotides match TRBD1. This CDR3 comprises 13 residues. The V gene's germline CDR1 is SGHVS and CDR2 FQNEAQ. V was pared by 5 bases and J by 13 bases, with 13 bases of the junction left unmatched. CDR3 amino acids: CASSQGESLSPTF. The CDR3 DNA is TGTGCCAGCAGCCAGGGGGAGTCCCTATCTCCCACCTTC.

V gene TRBV3-1 (or the pseudogene TRBV3-2) combines with J gene TRBJ2-5; 8 bases map to TRBD2. Germline loops: CDR1 LGHDT, CDR2 YNNKEL (reference sequence). This CDR3 comprises 15 residues. With V trimmed by 6 bases and J by 5 bases, 11 bases remained unmatched. The CDR3 protein is CASRERAGVGETQYF. CDR3 sequence (DNA): TGTGCCAGCAGAGAGCGAGCGGGAGTGGGTGAGACCCAGTACTTC.

The chain combines TRBV7-9 with TRBJ1-3, with D tentatively TRBD1 (6 bases). CDR3 length equals 17 residues. The V gene lost 5 bases and the J gene lost 2 bases, with 19 bases spanning the gap. The germline gives CDR1 SEHNR, CDR2 FQNEAQ (reference sequence). The CDR3 loop is CASSAGRQVLTGNTIYF. The CDR3 DNA sequence: TGTGCCAGCAGCGCCGGGAGACAGGTTTTGACTGGAAACACCATATATTTT.

V is TRBV7-8 and J is TRBJ1-1; D might be TRBD1 (5 bases). With 0 bases removed from V and 4 bases from J, the gap between germline ends came to 9 bases. The CDR3 has 14 amino acids. CDR1 and CDR2 (germline): SGHVS, FQNEAQ. DNA for the CDR3: TGTGCCAGCAGCTTAGCATCCGGGGCCACTGAAGCTTTCTTT. This gives the protein CASSLASGATEAFF.

The chain employs TRBV7-9 and TRBJ1-1, with 8 bases lining up with TRBD1. V shed 5 bases, J shed 11 bases, and the junction held 7 bases outside the gene matches. Germline V CDR1 and CDR2: SEHNR, FQNEAQ (reference sequence). The CDR3 length is 12 residues. The CDR3 bases are TGTGCCAGCAGCGGCCAGGGGGCGCGGGCTTTCTTT. Translating it yields CASSGQGARAFF. Variable domain in full (rest from reference TRBV7-9 and TRBJ1-1): DTGVSQNPRHKITKRGQNVTFRCDPISEHNRLYWYRQTLGQGPEFLTYFQNEAQLEKSRLLSDRFSAERPKGSFSTLEIQRTEQGDSAMYLCASSGQGARAFFGQGTRLTVV.

This clone was recorded once. V gene TRBV5-4 combines with J gene TRBJ1-1, with a possible D match to TRBD1 (6 bases). From germline, CDR1 is SGHNT and CDR2 YYREEE (reference sequence). CDR3 length: 12 residues. V shed 4 bases and J shed 4 bases, with 8 bases lying between them. This CDR3 is CASSMDSTEAFF. For the CDR3, the DNA is TGTGCCAGCAGCATGGACAGCACTGAAGCTTTCTTT.

The V call is TRBV30, the J call TRBJ1-1; D ambiguous. Trimming shortened V by 1 base and J by 0 bases, and 18 bases separated the two germline ends. From germline, CDR1 is GTSNPN and CDR2 SVGIG (reference sequence). This CDR3 contains 17 residues. CDR3 protein: CAWSASDGWGMNTEAFF. In nucleotides, the CDR3 is TGTGCCTGGAGTGCCTCGGACGGCTGGGGTATGAACACTGAAGCTTTCTTT. The whole variable domain, filled in from reference TRBV30 and TRBJ1-1, reads SQTIHQWPATLVQPVGSPLSLECTVEGTSNPNLYWYRQAAGRGLQLLFYSVGIGQISSEVPQNLSASRPQDRQFILSSKKLLLSDSGFYLCAWSASDGWGMNTEAFFGQGTRLTVV.

This chain connects TRBV6-5 to TRBJ1-6; possible D gene TRBD1, 6 bases. Germline CDR1 MNHEY, CDR2 SVGAGI. The CDR3 is 16 amino acids. The ends were cut back, 0 bases at V and 2 bases at J, with 8 bases in the middle. CDR3 residues: CASSYSTGTYNSPLHF. In nucleotides, the CDR3 is TGTGCCAGCAGTTACTCTACAGGGACCTATAATTCACCCCTCCACTTT.

The chain has TRBV3-1 (or the pseudogene TRBV3-2) and TRBJ1-1; no clear D. CDR1 and CDR2 from the germline V gene are LGHDT and YNNKEL (reference sequence). The CDR3 has 13 residues. V dropped 4 bases and J dropped 7 bases, with 13 bases sitting between them. The CDR3 bases are TGTGCCAGCAGCCTTTATAACGGGAATGAAGCTTTCTTT. As protein: CASSLYNGNEAFF.

This rearrangement joins TRBV2 to TRBJ1-4; 7 bases fit TRBD1. The CDR3 covers 14 residues. CDR1 and CDR2 from the germline V gene are SNHLY and FYNNEI. With V trimmed by 5 bases and J by 5 bases, 5 bases remained unmatched. CDR3 bases: TGTGCCAGCAGTTGGGACAGTGAGAATGAAAAACTGTTTTTT. It codes for CASSWDSENEKLFF. The complete variable domain, with remaining parts taken from reference TRBV2 and TRBJ1-4, reads EPEVTQTPSHQVTQMGQEVILRCVPISNHLYFYWYRQILGQKVEFLVSFYNNEISEKSEIFDDQFSVERPDGSNFTLKIRSTKLEDSAMYFCASSWDSENEKLFFGSGTQLSVL.

This rearrangement joins TRBV2 to TRBJ1-2; tentative D call: TRBD1 (6 bases). The germline V gene has CDR1 SNHLY and CDR2 FYNNEI. Trimming removed 5 bases at V and 2 bases at J, with 9 bases between. The length of the CDR3 is 13 residues. CDR3 coding DNA: TGTGCCAGCAGTCGGGACAACAACTATGGCTACACCTTC. It translates to CASSRDNNYGYTF.

V is TRBV28 and J is TRBJ1-1; no firm D call. The germline CDR1 and CDR2 sequences are MDHEN and SYDVKM. This CDR3 has 15 residues. V dropped 8 bases and J dropped 0 bases, with 16 bases sitting between them. The CDR3 DNA is TGTGCCAGCCGACTAATGGCCGGCCTGAACACTGAAGCTTTCTTT. It codes for CASRLMAGLNTEAFF.

The V gene is TRBV7-8, the J gene TRBJ2-7, with 7 bases fitting TRBD1. Germline trimming cut 3 bases from V and 6 bases from J; bases unmatched to any gene: 8. This CDR3 contains 14 residues. Per the germline V gene, CDR1 is SGHVS and CDR2 is FQNEAQ. CDR3 sequence: CASSFLGGQSEQYF. Here the CDR3 DNA reads TGTGCCAGCAGCTTTTTAGGGGGCCAAAGCGAGCAGTACTTC.

The rearrangement links TRBV4-1 to TRBJ1-3; 7 positions agree with TRBD1. V dropped 0 bases and J dropped 0; count of bases not matched to a gene: 5. The CDR3 has 17 residues. Looked up from germline, CDR1 is MGHRA and CDR2 is YSYEKL. The CDR3 nucleotides read TGCGCCAGCAGCCAAGATCGGGACAGCCTCTCTGGAAACACCATATATTTT. It encodes CASSQDRDSLSGNTIYF.

This chain joins TRBV20-1 and TRBJ1-2, with TRBD1 as a possible D gene (5 bases). Germline values: CDR1 DFQATT, CDR2 SNEGSKA (reference sequence). The V and J ends lost 6 bases and 8 bases respectively, with 13 bases between them. CDR3 length equals 11 residues. CDR3 in DNA: TGCAGTGCACGGTGGGGGGAAGGCTACACCTTC. This translates into CSARWGEGYTF.

The rearrangement uses TRBV7-2 and TRBJ1-1; no clear D gene. This CDR3 spans 15 amino acids. The germline V gene has CDR1 SGHTA and CDR2 FQGNSA. The germline V and J ends were trimmed by 3 bases and 4 bases, with 15 bases remaining between them. This chain's CDR3 is CASSLRSSSATEAFF. CDR3 coding DNA: TGTGCCAGCAGCTTGAGGAGCTCATCCGCCACTGAAGCTTTCTTT.

V gene TRBV11-3 combines with J gene TRBJ1-1; tentative D call: TRBD1 (6 bases). V shed 5 bases and J shed 5 bases, with 18 bases lying between them. This CDR3 is 15 amino acids long. The germline gives CDR1 SGHNT, CDR2 YENEEA. CDR3 nucleotide sequence: TGTGCCAGCAGCAAAGGGGGGGGTGGCTGGACTGAAGCTTTCTTT. This gives the protein CASSKGGGGWTEAFF.